The clone carrying this T cell receptor (beta chain) was seen a handful of times. Its antigen is not known. In TCRdb, the RT-PCR reads were re-called with MiXCR into one record per CDR3 protein. The repertoire has roughly 500,000 distinct CDR3 sequences, 15% to 20% of them found once; the top ten carry 2.5% to 3.5%. CDR1 is KGHSH and CDR2 is LQKENI in the germline V gene. This CDR3 spans 17 amino acids. J gave up 4 bases and V 2 bases, and 10 bases lay outside the gene matches. The data were obtained in a study of response to subunit inactivated influenza vaccine. The study, taken as a whole, reports: After each seasonal influenza vaccination, few new T cells are recruited, the authors suggested.

The chain is built from TRBV18 and TRBJ2-5; 10 positions agree with TRBD2. The receptor was derived from a man aged 50 to 69 who received an inactivated influenza vaccine. Sequences were derived from CD4+ T cells sorted from PBMCs, sampled around 25 months after vaccination. In DNA form, the CDR3 reads TGTGCCAGCTCACCATCGGCTAGCGGGAGCCGAGGAGAGACCCAGTACTTC. Translating gives CASSPSASGSRGETQYF.